Listed below are T cell receptor beta chains from one sample, sequenced in a study of blood T cell repertoires in COVID-19. Repertoires were generated with immunoSEQ multiplex PCR, while TCRdb's copy carries only in-frame clones and drops some. The repertoire holds tens of thousands of clones, approximately 78% seen once, with 1% to 1.5% in the top ten. The sample consisted of peripheral blood. These receptors were taken from an elderly woman with acute or convalescent COVID-19. The CDR3 runs from the conserved cysteine through the conserved F or W.

TRBV5-1 CASSLGYGAGYNSGELFF
TRBV6-2/TRBV6-3 CASSYGAREKLFF
TRBV14 CASSQSGPEQYF
TRBV9 CASSPPSGSYNEQFF
TRBV18 CASSPSVTNEKLFF
TRBV4-1 CASSQDLDGYGYTF
TRBV12-5 CASGPEVAGTQETQYF
TRBV5-1 CASSWGQGTGGYTF
TRBV5-1 CASSITGSTEAFF
TRBV7-9 CASSLDLAGPYNEQFF
TRBV2 CASSETPRRAVGEGINQPQHF
TRBV5-1 CASSLGSSGGAVADTQYF
TRBV11-3 CASSLGLAGSNEQFF
TRBV11-2 CASSMGQANEKLFF
TRBV7-9 CASSDRVLTDTQYF
TRBV4-1 CASSQAGGPGRASYEQYF
TRBV10-3 CAISESTGSRAFF
TRBV19 CASSMTGLNTEAFF
TRBV5-1 CASSPTLAAPTVEQYF
TRBV2 CASSEYEGEWVEQYF
TRBV19 CASSMNRRVYQPQHF
TRBV7-9 CASSATGGVGTEAFF
TRBV11-2 CASRLTGGGGEKLFF
TRBV19 CASSTGTGDQETQYF
TRBV7-2 CASSLQRVPGNTIYF
TRBV11-2 CASSPVSDTQYF
TRBV25-1 CASTEGGVGETEAFF
TRBV5-1 CASREEVVTGELFF
TRBV7-9 CASSADRVGPGNTIYF
TRBV7-8 CASTPTGPSSYNEQFF
TRBV5-1 CASSDGLTTNEKLFF
TRBV27 CASRVQGGWGEQYF
TRBV19 CASSISFFDRVNGANVLTF
TRBV7-9 CASSFAGGNWDEQFF
TRBV10-3 CAIKESGSTGELFF